The clone carrying this T cell receptor (beta chain) was seen a handful of times. The antigen is unknown. The data are from a study of regulatory dendritic cells for organ transplantation. The ends were cut back, 0 bases at V and 2 bases at J, with 11 bases in the middle. The CDR3 has 16 amino acids. From germline, CDR1 is MGHRA and CDR2 YSYEKL. Sorted subsets were CFSE-labeled and cultured four to six days with allogeneic dendritic cells. TCRdb keeps only in-frame clones here, not all; method: immunoSEQ multiplex PCR. The sample yields 7,500 to 8,500 clones, roughly 67% seen once. Sequences were obtained from memory CD4+ T cells from blood cultured with dendritic cells. Subset given: CD45RO+ memory T cells. This TCR was recovered from a human donor in good health. The genes are TRBV4-1 and TRBJ1-5; D gene ambiguous. The CDR3 nucleotides read TGCGCCAGCAGCCAAGATGGAGGGATTGGCAATCAGCCCCAGCATTTT. This translates into CASSQDGGIGNQPQHF.